The 27 T cell receptor beta chains in this list originate from one sample, sequenced in a study of graft-versus-host responses after intestinal transplantation. Graft material was processed, releasing intraepithelial and lamina propria lymphocytes. Assay: immunoSEQ multiplex PCR; the TCRdb copy retains only in-frame clones and omits some. The sample holds 60,000 to 75,000 clones, around 86% seen once. This specimen was ileum tissue, taken less than 400 days after transplant. The source of these receptors is a human patient who received an intestinal transplant, so some T cells may come from the graft donor.

The chain couples TRBV19 to TRBJ1-5; D unclear. Germline CDR1 is LNHDA and CDR2 is SQIVND (reference sequence). The CDR3 length is 13 residues. Trimming left V 4 bases short and J 1 base short, with 5 bases between. The CDR3 DNA reads TGTGCCAGTAGTAGCCCCAGCAATCAGCCCCAGCATTTT. It yields the protein CASSSPSNQPQHF.

The rearrangement joins TRBV4-1 to TRBJ2-1, with D perhaps being TRBD1 or TRBD2 (5 bases each). Trimming left V 4 bases short and J 7 bases short, with 11 bases between. CDR1 and CDR2 from the germline V gene are MGHRA and YSYEKL. This CDR3 comprises 13 residues. The CDR3 region is CASSLAWGNEQFF. The CDR3 DNA reads TGCGCCAGCAGCCTTGCCTGGGGGAATGAGCAGTTCTTC.

The CDR3 DNA sequence: TGTGCCAGCAGTGAAGGGACAGGGGTTGAAAAACTGTTTTTT. Its translation is CASSEGTGVEKLFF. The chain has TRBV6-5 and TRBJ1-4; 10 bases line up with TRBD1. Germline CDR1 and CDR2: MNHEY and SVGAGI. The CDR3 is 14 residues long. V shed 5 bases, J shed 7 bases, and the junction held 4 bases outside the gene matches.

The CDR3 sequence: CASSYDKTGDQPQHF. CDR3 nucleotide sequence: TGTGCCAGCAGTTACGACAAGACAGGGGATCAGCCCCAGCATTTT. The chain has TRBV6-6 and TRBJ1-5, with TRBD1 identical over 8 bases. Looked up from germline, CDR1 is MNHNY and CDR2 is SVGAGI (reference sequence). The junction had 5 bases not matched to a gene; V was cut back by 2 bases and J by 5 bases. The CDR3 is 15 residues long.

The V gene is TRBV19, the J gene TRBJ2-1; D possibly matches TRBD1 or TRBD2 (6 bases each). This CDR3 has 15 amino acids. Germline V gene data show CDR1 as LNHDA and CDR2 as SQIVND (reference sequence). V lost 7 bases and J lost 8, with 21 bases in between. The CDR3 reads CASKNPGGTQDEQFF. CDR3 nucleotides: TGTGCCAGTAAGAACCCAGGCGGGACACAGGATGAGCAGTTCTTC.

J is TRBJ1-5 and V is TRBV6-1, with D possibly TRBD1 on 6 matching bases. V lost 2 bases and J lost 3, with 11 bases in between. The CDR3 runs to 15 residues. Germline V gene data show CDR1 as MNHNS and CDR2 as SASEGT. The CDR3 sequence: CASSESGANNQPQHF. The CDR3 bases are TGTGCCAGCAGTGAATCGGGGGCAAACAATCAGCCCCAGCATTTT.

The chain uses TRBV6-5 and TRBJ2-7; 8 positions match TRBD1. J was trimmed by 0 bases and V by 5 bases; bases with no gene match: 6. The germline gives CDR1 MNHEY, CDR2 SVGAGI. This CDR3 comprises 15 residues. In nucleotides, the CDR3 is TGTGCCAGCAGTCCCGGGCAGGGGGCCTCCTACGAGCAGTACTTC. It encodes CASSPGQGASYEQYF.

The chain combines TRBV6-6 with TRBJ1-2, with TRBD1 as a possible D gene (5 bases). This CDR3 spans 16 amino acids. V was pared by 6 bases and J by 4 bases, with 21 bases between. Germline CDR1 reads MNHNY; CDR2 reads SVGAGI (reference sequence). The CDR3 DNA follows: TGTGCCAGCAGGAGACTGGGGGGGAGGGGCCTCTATGGCTACACCTTC. Its protein is CASRRLGGRGLYGYTF.

The chain has TRBV6-5 and TRBJ1-5; no firm D call. This CDR3 comprises 11 residues. Trimming shortened V by 8 bases and J by 4 bases, and 6 bases separated the two germline ends. CDR1 and CDR2 from the germline V gene are MNHEY and SVGAGI. The CDR3 DNA is TGTGCCAGCCAGGCAAATCAGCCCCAGCATTTT. Translating gives CASQANQPQHF.

Turning to this clone: The same CDR3 is also encoded by other DNA sequences in this sample. The V call is TRBV19, the J call TRBJ1-4; D unclear. This CDR3 has 12 residues. Germline assignment: CDR1 LNHDA and CDR2 SQIVND (reference sequence). V was cut by 3 bases and J by 7 bases, with 6 bases left in between. The CDR3, as DNA: TGTGCCAGTAGTATCGGGCTTGAAAAACTGTTTTTT. Translating it yields CASSIGLEKLFF.

The chain employs TRBV28 and TRBJ1-5; possibly TRBD1 for D (6 bases). The germline V gene has CDR1 MDHEN and CDR2 SYDVKM. V was clipped by 3 bases and J by 1 base, with 10 bases between them. This CDR3 comprises 15 residues. CDR3 coding DNA: TGTGCCAGCAGTTTGGGAGGGGGGAGCAATCAGCCCCAGCATTTT. As protein: CASSLGGGSNQPQHF.

V is TRBV9 and J is TRBJ2-1; unclear D gene. Between the trimmed V and J ends, which lost 4 bases and 3 bases, there was a span of 8 bases. The germline CDR1 and CDR2 sequences are SGDLS and YYNGEE. This CDR3 comprises 13 residues. The CDR3 reads CASSLTIYNEQFF. The DNA of the CDR3 is TGTGCCAGCAGCTTGACCATCTACAATGAGCAGTTCTTC.

In nucleotides, the CDR3 is TGTGCCAGCAGTGAATGGCGACTAGCGGGACCCGGGGAGCTGTTTTTT. It yields the protein CASSEWRLAGPGELFF. V usage is TRBV2 and J usage is TRBJ2-2; 11 bases are shared with TRBD2. The CDR3 loop spans 16 amino acids. Germline CDR1 SNHLY, CDR2 FYNNEI. Trimming cost V 2 bases and J 6 bases; bases outside gene matches: 5.

The genes are TRBV6-5 and TRBJ1-5, with unresolved D. Trimming shortened V by 0 bases and J by 7 bases, and 7 bases separated the two germline ends. The germline CDR1 and CDR2 sequences are MNHEY and SVGAGI. The CDR3 covers 13 residues. The CDR3 bases are TGTGCCAGCAGTTACTCGGCAGAACAGCCCCAGCATTTT. Encoded protein: CASSYSAEQPQHF.

This clone has just one count. The rearrangement uses TRBV5-6 and TRBJ2-3; TRBD2 matches 13 bases. J lost 0 bases, V lost 0 bases, and 7 bases had no gene match. The length of the CDR3 is 19 residues. From germline, CDR1 is SGHDT and CDR2 YYEEEE. The CDR3 nucleotides read TGTGCCAGCAGCTTGGCCGGGGGACTAGCGGGGCCAAGCACAGATACGCAGTATTTT. This sequence encodes CASSLAGGLAGPSTDTQYF.

The chain uses TRBV10-2 and TRBJ2-5; D is undetermined. V was clipped by 3 bases and J by 7 bases, with 9 bases between them. Germline-derived CDR1 and CDR2 are WSHSY and SAAADI. This CDR3 contains 12 residues. The CDR3 sequence: CASSEGLGTQYF. CDR3 DNA: TGCGCCAGCAGTGAAGGCCTCGGGACCCAGTACTTC.

The J gene is TRBJ2-1, the V gene TRBV11-2; D is unclear. The CDR3 is made up of 12 amino acids. From germline, CDR1 is SGHAT and CDR2 FQNNGV. The V gene lost 2 bases and the J gene lost 7 bases, with 6 bases spanning the gap. The CDR3 loop reads CASSLTRNEQFF. The CDR3 DNA reads TGTGCCAGCAGCTTAACGCGAAATGAGCAGTTCTTC.

V is TRBV6-1 and J is TRBJ1-2; D is undetermined. The CDR3 spans 13 residues. Germline lookup yields CDR1 MNHNS and CDR2 SASEGT. Deletions cut 2 bases from V and 4 bases from J, with 8 bases between. The CDR3 loop reads CASSEWVSYGYTF. The CDR3 nucleotides are TGTGCCAGCAGTGAATGGGTCTCCTATGGCTACACCTTC.

The count of this clone is one. The chain links TRBV5-6 to TRBJ1-2; D is unclear. This CDR3 contains 14 residues. The germline gives CDR1 SGHDT, CDR2 YYEEEE. Trimming left V 2 bases short and J 6 bases short, with 14 bases between. The CDR3 sequence: CASSFWEAGNGYTF. The DNA for the CDR3 is TGTGCCAGCAGCTTTTGGGAGGCGGGGAATGGCTACACCTTC. Supplemented by reference TRBV5-6 and TRBJ1-2, the full variable domain reads DAGVTQSPTHLIKTRGQQVTLRCSPKSGHDTVSWYQQALGQGPQFIFQYYEEEERQRGNFPDRFSGHQFPNYSSELNVNALLLGDSALYLCASSFWEAGNGYTFGSGTRLTVV.

The chain couples TRBV29-1 to TRBJ2-5; unclear D gene. Germline loops: CDR1 SQVTM, CDR2 ANQGSEA. The length of the CDR3 is 11 residues. V dropped 4 bases and J dropped 5 bases, with 8 bases sitting between them. CDR3 in amino acids: CSVGKWETQYF. The CDR3 DNA sequence: TGCAGCGTTGGGAAGTGGGAGACCCAGTACTTC.

The chain couples TRBV5-1 to TRBJ2-3, with 9 bases fitting TRBD1. The CDR3 consists of 14 residues. From germline, CDR1 is SGHRS and CDR2 YFSETQ. With 5 bases clipped from V and 4 bases from J, the junction kept 5 bases outside the gene matches. CDR3 sequence reads: CASRIQGAADTQYF. The CDR3 bases are TGCGCCAGCAGAATACAGGGGGCCGCAGATACGCAGTATTTT.

In nucleotides, the CDR3 is TGTGCCAGCAGCCCTTTCGGGGGGAGCAATCAGCCCCAGCATTTT. Its translation: CASSPFGGSNQPQHF. The chain combines TRBV7-3 with TRBJ1-5, with D perhaps TRBD1 (5 bases). Germline V gene data show CDR1 as SGHTA and CDR2 as FQGTGA. This CDR3 comprises 15 residues. Trimming stripped 5 bases from V and 1 base from J, with 12 bases between.

The gene calls are TRBV14 and TRBJ2-1; 10 bases are shared with TRBD2. The germline CDR1 and CDR2 sequences are SGHDN and FVKESK. The CDR3 loop spans 13 amino acids. Trimming cost V 6 bases and J 4 bases; bases outside gene matches: 0. CDR3 DNA: TGTGCCAGCAGGACTAGCGGGTACAATGAGCAGTTCTTC. This encodes CASRTSGYNEQFF.

This clone was seen just once. The V and J genes are TRBV23-1 and TRBJ1-6; D is possibly TRBD1 (6 bases). TRBV23-1 is designated an ORF whose function remains uncertain. This CDR3 contains 21 residues. V lost 2 bases to trimming and J lost 0 bases, with 23 bases between them. DNA for the CDR3: TGCGCCAGCAGTCAAGCCCCGGGACACAGAGAGGCTAGCTCCTATAATTCACCCCTCCACTTT. It is translated as CASSQAPGHREASSYNSPLHF.

This clone turned up a few times. The rearrangement joins TRBV13 to TRBJ1-3; 8 bases line up with TRBD1. CDR3 length: 14 residues. Germline CDR1 PRHDT, CDR2 FYEKMQ (reference sequence). V shed 6 bases, J shed 2 bases, and the junction held 3 bases outside the gene matches. Here the CDR3 reads CASRPTGAGNTIYF. As DNA, the CDR3 is TGTGCCAGCAGACCGACAGGGGCTGGAAACACCATATATTTT.

The chain carries TRBV6-4 and TRBJ1-1; 8 bases fit TRBD1. The length of the CDR3 is 13 residues. Trimming cost V 2 bases and J 10 bases; bases outside gene matches: 6. Germline V lookup: CDR1 MRHNA, CDR2 SNTAGT. CDR3: CASSDTGGRVAFF. Written as DNA, the CDR3 is TGTGCCAGCAGTGACACAGGGGGTCGGGTAGCTTTCTTT.

J is TRBJ1-1 and V is TRBV21-1; the tabulated D call, TRBD1, remains unverified against the DNA. TRBV21-1 is an annotated pseudogene. There are 16 residues in the CDR3. This CDR3 is CASSTSLRPRTGASLF. CDR3 DNA: TGTGCCAGCAGCACTTCACTTAGACCCCGGACAGGGGCATCCCTTTTT.